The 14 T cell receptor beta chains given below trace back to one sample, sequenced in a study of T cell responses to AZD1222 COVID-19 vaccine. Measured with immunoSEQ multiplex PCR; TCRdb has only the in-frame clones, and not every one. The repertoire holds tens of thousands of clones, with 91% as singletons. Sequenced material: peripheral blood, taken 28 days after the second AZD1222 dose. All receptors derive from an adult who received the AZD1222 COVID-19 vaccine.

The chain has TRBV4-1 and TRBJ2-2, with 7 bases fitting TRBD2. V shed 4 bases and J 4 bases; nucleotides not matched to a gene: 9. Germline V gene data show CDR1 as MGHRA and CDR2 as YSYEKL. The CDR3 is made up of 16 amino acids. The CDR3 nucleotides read TGCGCCAGCAGCCCCGGGACCAAGCGGGGCACCGGGGAGCTGTTTTTT. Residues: CASSPGTKRGTGELFF.

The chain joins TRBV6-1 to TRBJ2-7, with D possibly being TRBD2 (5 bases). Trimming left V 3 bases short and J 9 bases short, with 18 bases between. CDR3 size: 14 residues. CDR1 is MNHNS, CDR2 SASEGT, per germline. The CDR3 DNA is TGTGCCAGCAGTGAGCTGGACCGGAGGAGAGGGCAGTACTTC. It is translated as CASSELDRRRGQYF.

The CDR3 protein is CASGPSSRRAQTGELFF. CDR3 DNA sequence: TGTGCTAGTGGTCCCTCCTCTCGGAGGGCCCAGACCGGGGAGCTGTTTTTT. This chain links TRBV12-5 with TRBJ2-2; D possibly corresponds to TRBD2 (6 bases). CDR1 is LGHNT, CDR2 FRNRAP, per germline. The CDR3 runs 17 residues. The V and J ends lost 5 bases and 5 bases respectively, with 21 bases between them. Combining the CDR3 with reference TRBV12-5 and TRBJ2-2 gives the whole variable domain DARVTQTPRHKVTEMGQEVTMRCQPILGHNTVFWYRQTMMQGLELLAYFRNRAPLDDSGMPKDRFSAEMPDATLATLKIQPSEPRDSAVYFCASGPSSRRAQTGELFFGEGSRLTVL.

The CDR3 here is CASSLAGGIAGNTIYF. In nucleotides, the CDR3 is TGCGCCAGCAGCTTGGCCGGGGGAATAGCCGGAAACACCATATATTTT. V usage is TRBV5-1 and J usage is TRBJ1-3, with D perhaps matching TRBD1 (5 bases). Trimming removed 0 bases from V and 4 bases from J, with 14 bases in between. Germline V gene lookup returns CDR1 SGHRS and CDR2 YFSETQ. The CDR3 extends over 16 amino acids.

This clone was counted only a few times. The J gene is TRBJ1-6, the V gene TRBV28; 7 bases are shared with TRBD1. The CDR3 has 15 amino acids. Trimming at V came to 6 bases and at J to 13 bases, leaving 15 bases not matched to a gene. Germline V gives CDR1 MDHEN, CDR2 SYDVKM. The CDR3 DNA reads TGTGCCAGCAGGATGGGACAGTTTGGTTGGATGCCCCTCCACTTT. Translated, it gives CASRMGQFGWMPLHF.

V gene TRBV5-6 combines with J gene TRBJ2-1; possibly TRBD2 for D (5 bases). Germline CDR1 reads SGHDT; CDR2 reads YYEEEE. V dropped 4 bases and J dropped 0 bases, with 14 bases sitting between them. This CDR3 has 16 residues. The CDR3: CASSPLRAPSYNEQFF. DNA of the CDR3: TGTGCCAGCAGCCCGCTGCGGGCGCCCTCCTACAATGAGCAGTTCTTC.

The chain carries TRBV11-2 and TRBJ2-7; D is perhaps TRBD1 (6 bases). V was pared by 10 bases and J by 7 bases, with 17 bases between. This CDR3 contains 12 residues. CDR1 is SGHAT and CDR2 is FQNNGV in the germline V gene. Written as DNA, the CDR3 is TGTGCCACTGTGGGGGCGGCTGGGGAGCAGTACTTC. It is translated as CATVGAAGEQYF. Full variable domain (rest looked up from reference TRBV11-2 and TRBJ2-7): EAGVAQSPRYKIIEKRQSVAFWCNPISGHATLYWYQQILGQGPKLLIQFQNNGVVDDSQLPKDRFSAERLKGVDSTLKIQPAKLEDSAVYLCATVGAAGEQYFGPGTRLTVT.

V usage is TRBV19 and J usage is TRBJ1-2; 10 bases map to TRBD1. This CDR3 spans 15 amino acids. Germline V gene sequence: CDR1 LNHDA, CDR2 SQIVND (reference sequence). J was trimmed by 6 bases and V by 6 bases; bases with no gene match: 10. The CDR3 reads CASRLSGTGVNGYTF. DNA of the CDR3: TGTGCCAGTAGGCTATCGGGGACAGGGGTAAATGGCTACACCTTC.

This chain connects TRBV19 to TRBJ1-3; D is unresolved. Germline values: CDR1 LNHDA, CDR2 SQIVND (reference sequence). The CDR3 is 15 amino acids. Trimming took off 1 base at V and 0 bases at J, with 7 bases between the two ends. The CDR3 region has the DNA TGTGCCAGTAGTATAGGACTTAGCTCTGGAAACACCATATATTTT. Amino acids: CASSIGLSSGNTIYF.

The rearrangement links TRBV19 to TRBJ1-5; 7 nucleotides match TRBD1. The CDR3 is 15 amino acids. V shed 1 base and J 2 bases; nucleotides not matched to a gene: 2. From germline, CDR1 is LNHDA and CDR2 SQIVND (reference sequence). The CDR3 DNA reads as TGTGCCAGTAGTATAGCGGGGACAGGCAATCAGCCCCAGCATTTT. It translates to CASSIAGTGNQPQHF.

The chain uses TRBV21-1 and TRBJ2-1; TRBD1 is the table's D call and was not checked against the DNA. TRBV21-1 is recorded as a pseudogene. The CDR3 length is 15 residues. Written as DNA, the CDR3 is TGTGCCAGCAGCAAAGGGGGGGGACAGGTCGATGAGCAGTTCTTC. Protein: CASSKGGGQVDEQFF.

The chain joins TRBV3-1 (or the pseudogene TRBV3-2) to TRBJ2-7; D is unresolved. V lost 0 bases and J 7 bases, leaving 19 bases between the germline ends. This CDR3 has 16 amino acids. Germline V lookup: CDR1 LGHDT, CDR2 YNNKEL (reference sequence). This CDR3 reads CASSQEELVALGEQYF. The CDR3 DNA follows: TGTGCCAGCAGCCAAGAGGAATTGGTGGCCCTGGGGGAGCAGTACTTC.

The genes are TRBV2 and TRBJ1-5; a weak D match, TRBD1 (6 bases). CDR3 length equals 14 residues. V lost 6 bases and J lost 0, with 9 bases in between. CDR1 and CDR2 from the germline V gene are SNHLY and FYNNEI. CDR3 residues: CASRGAYSNQPQHF. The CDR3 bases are TGTGCCAGCAGGGGGGCGTATAGCAATCAGCCCCAGCATTTT.

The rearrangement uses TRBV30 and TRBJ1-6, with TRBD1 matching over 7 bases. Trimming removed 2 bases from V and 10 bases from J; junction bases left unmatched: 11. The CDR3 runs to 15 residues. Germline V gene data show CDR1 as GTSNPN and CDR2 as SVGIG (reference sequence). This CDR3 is CAWSMKGASGSPLHF. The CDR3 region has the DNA TGTGCCTGGAGTATGAAGGGGGCTTCGGGCTCACCCCTCCACTTT.